This T cell receptor beta chain was identified during a study of T cells after yellow fever vaccination. Study results and caveats: Weaker, the secondary response peaked sooner, at day 5 versus 15.

This clonotype has ten or more counts. Its antigen is unknown. TCRdb analysed the 5' RACE reads with MiXCR anew, one entry per CDR3 protein. The profile shows under 300,000 distinct CDR3 sequences, 6.9% of them singletons. This sequence originates from a man under 40 who received the YFV17D yellow fever vaccine. Sequenced here: CD4+ T cells sorted from PBMCs, sampled 15 days after the yellow fever booster vaccination.

In DNA form, the CDR3 reads TGTGCCAGCAGAGAAACGGGGGGAGGGACTAGCGGGAGGGCCAAGCAGTACTTC. Translated: CASRETGGGTSGRAKQYF. The V call is TRBV7-8, the J call TRBJ2-7, with 16 bases fitting TRBD2. Unmatched junction bases numbered 16, after V lost 6 bases and J lost 8 bases. The CDR3 spans 18 residues. The germline V gene has CDR1 SGHVS and CDR2 FQNEAQ.